Presented here are 13 T cell receptor beta chains from one specimen sequenced in a study of blood T cell repertoires in COVID-19 (dated by TCRdb to about 2020). The library was prepared using the immunoSEQ multiplex PCR assay. The source is immuneACCESS, and TCRdb retained only in-frame sequences with V and J called. Part of the clones is not carried over; for the studies checked, unresolved V genes explain less than half of this, and the remainder is unexplained. The sample table holds some 350,000 clones, of which about 90% were seen once. In total, the top ten clones hold 2.5% to 3% of the sample. The material sequenced was PBMCs or T cells enriched from blood (not recorded which). The receptors derive from a woman aged 25 to 39 who had recovered from COVID-19.

This chain links TRBV30 with TRBJ1-2; the D gene is possibly TRBD1 (6 bases). CDR3 length: 12 residues. The V end lost 5 bases, the J end lost 4 bases, and 11 bases lay between the germline ends. The germline V gene has CDR1 GTSNPN and CDR2 SVGIG (reference sequence). CDR3 DNA: TGTGCCTGGGCCAAAGGGGGCTATGGCTACACCTTC. Translated, it gives CAWAKGGYGYTF. Combining the CDR3 with reference TRBV30 and TRBJ1-2 gives the whole variable domain SQTIHQWPATLVQPVGSPLSLECTVEGTSNPNLYWYRQAAGRGLQLLFYSVGIGQISSEVPQNLSASRPQDRQFILSSKKLLLSDSGFYLCAWAKGGYGYTFGSGTRLTVV.

The chain has TRBV4-2 and TRBJ2-1, with 7 bases matching TRBD1. The CDR3 contains 16 residues. J was trimmed by 5 bases and V by 1 base; bases with no gene match: 8. Germline CDR1 LGHNA, CDR2 YNFKEQ. Here the CDR3 reads CASSQGPQGNDNEQFF. Written as DNA, the CDR3 is TGTGCCAGCAGCCAAGGCCCACAGGGGAATGACAATGAGCAGTTCTTC.

The chain carries TRBV19 and TRBJ1-4, with D unclear. The germline V gene encodes CDR1 LNHDA and CDR2 SQIVND (reference sequence). V lost 7 bases to trimming and J lost 4 bases, with 13 bases between them. The CDR3 extends over 14 amino acids. The CDR3 spells CASNNLGSNEKLFF. In DNA, the CDR3 is TGTGCCAGTAACAACCTGGGGAGTAATGAAAAACTGTTTTTT.

The genes are TRBV2 and TRBJ1-2, with D unclear. Germline V gene sequence: CDR1 SNHLY, CDR2 FYNNEI. Trimming removed 4 bases from V and 6 bases from J, with 21 bases in between. The CDR3 is 16 amino acids. The CDR3 DNA is TGTGCCAGCAGTGTTACTAGGGTCACGGGCAATGATGGCTACACCTTC. Amino acids: CASSVTRVTGNDGYTF.

The chain employs TRBV18 and TRBJ1-2, with D perhaps TRBD1 (6 bases). V lost 0 bases, J lost 4 bases, and 12 bases lay in between. This CDR3 spans 15 amino acids. The germline CDR1 and CDR2 sequences are KGHSH and LQKENI. The CDR3 DNA reads as TGTGCCAGCTCACCACCAGGGGGAACTAGCTATGGCTACACCTTC. Its translation is CASSPPGGTSYGYTF.

The DNA for the CDR3 is TGTGCCAGCAGTCACCGGGTTAACTATGGCTACACCTTC. Protein sequence: CASSHRVNYGYTF. V and J are TRBV12-3 or TRBV12-4 and TRBJ1-2; the D is unclear. There are 13 residues in the CDR3. Trimming took off 5 bases at V and 1 base at J, with 8 bases between the two ends.

The rearrangement uses TRBV9 and TRBJ2-1; a weak D match, TRBD1 (5 bases). The germline V and J ends were trimmed by 0 bases and 7 bases, with 5 bases remaining between them. There are 12 residues in the CDR3. Germline CDR1 SGDLS, CDR2 YYNGEE. CDR3 region: CASSVEGNEQFF. DNA of the CDR3: TGTGCCAGCAGCGTAGAGGGGAATGAGCAGTTCTTC.

This rearrangement joins TRBV5-1 to TRBJ2-1; possible D gene TRBD1, 5 bases. This CDR3 has 14 residues. Germline lookup yields CDR1 SGHRS and CDR2 YFSETQ. V lost 5 bases and J lost 9, with 18 bases in between. The CDR3: CASSWTLDVGEQFF. The CDR3 coding sequence is TGCGCCAGCAGTTGGACACTGGACGTGGGTGAGCAGTTCTTC.

The genes are TRBV7-6 and TRBJ2-1, with a possible D match to TRBD2 (6 bases). The CDR3 is 16 residues long. Germline CDR1 is SGHVS and CDR2 is FNYEAQ. Trimming pared 2 bases from V and 4 bases from J, leaving 15 bases between. CDR3 residues: CASSLRGGTGYNEQFF. CDR3 DNA: TGTGCCAGCAGCTTAAGGGGCGGGACCGGATACAATGAGCAGTTCTTC.

The gene calls are TRBV27 and TRBJ2-7; 11 bases line up with TRBD1. Trimming took 5 bases from V and 6 from J; bases not matched to a gene: 6. The CDR3 runs 14 residues. Germline CDR1 is MNHEY and CDR2 is SMNVEV (reference sequence). The chain's CDR3 is CASSEGTGGFEQYF. The CDR3 region has the DNA TGTGCCAGCAGTGAAGGGACAGGGGGTTTCGAGCAGTACTTC.

The V gene is TRBV18, the J gene TRBJ1-1; D is unclear. Germline V gene lookup returns CDR1 KGHSH and CDR2 LQKENI. The V end lost 7 bases, the J end lost 4 bases, and 10 bases lay between the germline ends. This CDR3 is 12 amino acids long. The CDR3 DNA reads TGTGCCAGCTTTACGGGGAGCACTGAAGCTTTCTTT. Translation gives CASFTGSTEAFF.

V gene TRBV7-9 combines with J gene TRBJ2-3; D may be TRBD2 (6 bases). Between the trimmed V and J ends, which lost 11 bases and 0 bases, there was a span of 6 bases. CDR1 and CDR2 (germline): SEHNR, FQNEAQ (reference sequence). There are 11 residues in the CDR3. CDR3 amino acids: CAGGSTDTQYF. CDR3 DNA sequence: TGTGCCGGGGGGAGCACAGATACGCAGTATTTT.

This chain links TRBV28 with TRBJ2-1; maybe TRBD2 (6 bases). Trimming took off 3 bases at V and 6 bases at J, with 15 bases between the two ends. The CDR3 extends over 15 amino acids. CDR1 is MDHEN, CDR2 SYDVKM, per germline. CDR3 bases: TGTGCCAGCAGTTTCGGGGGAGGTGAGGCCAATGAGCAGTTCTTC. It is translated as CASSFGGGEANEQFF.